A selection of T cell receptor beta chains follows, all from one sample in a study of cytomegalovirus exposure and HLA in healthy donors. Sequenced by immunoSEQ multiplex PCR; TCRdb stores in-frame clones only, minus some. This table has under 200,000 clones, around 75% appearing once. The sample taken for sequencing was PBMCs. The receptors derive from a woman in her 30s in good health and CMV-seronegative. The CDR3 runs from the conserved cysteine through the conserved F or W. The D gene is left open where the match is weak. Some rows mark clone size as missing; the rest say once, few, many or name a class of expanded clone.

abundance,v_gene,j_gene,d_gene,CDR3nt,CDR3aa
once,TRBV27,TRBJ1-3,TRBD1,TGTGCCAGCAGTTCCTTCCTACAGGGGGCTGGAAACACCATATATTTT,CASSSFLQGAGNTIYF
.,TRBV28,TRBJ2-7,.,TGTGCCACCGTAGCGTTATCCTACGAGCAGTACTTC,CATVALSYEQYF
.,TRBV5-8,TRBJ1-6,.,TGTGCCAGCAGCTTGGGGGAGACCTATAATTCACCCCTCCACTTT,CASSLGETYNSPLHF
.,TRBV19,TRBJ1-5,.,TGTGCCAGTAGTATTTTCTTCCAGTATAGCAATCAGCCCCAGCATTTT,CASSIFFQYSNQPQHF
.,TRBV7-3,TRBJ2-1,.,TGTGCCAGCAGCTTAGGGGGGCTAGCGGACGACAATGAGCAGTTCTTC,CASSLGGLADDNEQFF
.,TRBV5-1,TRBJ2-3,TRBD2,TGCGCCAGCAGCCGCTCGGGACTAGCGGGGATTGAACGGGGCACAGATACGCAGTATTTT,CASSRSGLAGIERGTDTQYF
once,TRBV7-3,TRBJ2-3,TRBD2,TGTGCCAGCAGCTCTAGCGGGGGCACAGATACGCAGTATTTT,CASSSSGGTDTQYF
.,TRBV6-1,TRBJ1-5,.,TGTGCCAGCAGTGACAACAGGGCTCCAAGGCAGCCCCAGCATTTT,CASSDNRAPRQPQHF
.,TRBV29-1,TRBJ2-1,TRBD1,TGCAGCGTACAAGGGACAGGGGATTCCTACAATGAGCAGTTCTTC,CSVQGTGDSYNEQFF
.,TRBV5-1,TRBJ2-1,TRBD1,TGCGCCAGCAGCCTCACGGACAGGCCAGGTTACGGTGAGCAGTTCTTC,CASSLTDRPGYGEQFF
.,TRBV11-2,TRBJ1-5,.,TGTGCCAGCAGCCAACAGGGAGGGCAGCCCCAGCATTTT,CASSQQGGQPQHF
.,TRBV5-1,TRBJ2-7,TRBD1,TGCGCCAGCAGTCGGGGCAGGGGGCAAAACGAGCAGTACTTC,CASSRGRGQNEQYF
few,TRBV4-3,TRBJ2-3,TRBD2,TGCGCCAGCAGTCCTATTAGCGGGAGGGTAACAGATACGCAGTATTTT,CASSPISGRVTDTQYF
.,TRBV10-3,TRBJ1-2,.,TGTGCCATCAGTGGAGGACAGTCCTATGGCTACACCTTC,CAISGGQSYGYTF
once,TRBV7-8,TRBJ1-6,.,TGTGCCAGCAGCCTCCTGTTGAGCTCCTATAATTCACCCCTCCACTTT,CASSLLLSSYNSPLHF
few,TRBV5-6,TRBJ2-1,TRBD1,TGTGCCAGCAGCATCGGGACAGTCTCCTACAATGAGCAGTTCTTC,CASSIGTVSYNEQFF
.,TRBV4-3,TRBJ1-1,TRBD1,TGCGCCAGCAGCCATTCAGGACAGGGAAACACTGAAGCTTTCTTT,CASSHSGQGNTEAFF
.,TRBV2,TRBJ2-3,TRBD1,TGTGCCAGCAGTGAAGCGATGGGACAGGGTAACACAGATACGCAGTATTTT,CASSEAMGQGNTDTQYF
.,TRBV11-2,TRBJ2-7,TRBD2,TGTGCCAGCAGCTTAACGGTGGGAGGGTCCGAGCAGTACTTC,CASSLTVGGSEQYF
.,TRBV6-5,TRBJ1-1,TRBD1,TGTGCCAGCAGTTATCTGACAGGGGGGGACACTGAAGCTTTCTTT,CASSYLTGGDTEAFF
.,TRBV30,TRBJ1-1,.,TGTGCCTGGAGTGTACCCAAACAGGGGAACACTGAAGCTTTCTTT,CAWSVPKQGNTEAFF
.,TRBV7-2,TRBJ2-2,.,TGTGCCAGCATTCGGGACACCATCACCGGGGAGCTGTTTTTT,CASIRDTITGELFF
.,TRBV4-3,TRBJ1-4,.,TGCGCCAGCAGCCAAGATCTGAGGGGGTTCGGAAAACTGTTTTTT,CASSQDLRGFGKLFF
.,TRBV18,TRBJ1-6,.,TGTGCCTGGCCGGGTGGCCGGCACTCCTATAATTCACCCCTCCACTTT,CAWPGGRHSYNSPLHF